This T cell receptor beta chain was sequenced in a study of early T cells in non-severe SARS-CoV-2 infection (dated by TCRdb to the early 2020s). Broadly, across the study: Bulk RNA from unsorted whole blood was used for TCR sequencing, so alpha and beta chains could not be paired. Broader findings and caveats from the paper: Matching against VDJdb was skewed toward anti-spike CD8 responses, likely underestimated virus-specific expansions, and missed private and CD4 specificities.

The study was a case-control design nested within a healthcare worker cohort in London, UK, with weekly nasopharyngeal swab PCR tests and blood sampling. Healthcare workers were recruited during the week of the UK lockdown, between 23 and 31 March 2020, and followed weekly for up to roughly 16 weeks. The library relied on 5' RACE. Reads for this sample came from a NextSeq 500. To correct for sequencing error and PCR bias, the TCR library protocol tagged individual cDNA molecules with unique molecular identifiers. TCR alpha and beta chains were both sequenced, and the abundances of alpha and beta sequences in each sample were closely correlated with each other. The original methods were these. Decombinator V4 was used to annotate the V gene, J gene and CDR3 of the TCR sequences. Expanded TCRs were defined as changing significantly between any two time points under a Poisson model with p below 0.0001. TCR abundances were normalised to the total number of TCRs sequenced per sample and expressed as counts per million. TRAV1-2 paired with TRAJ12, TRAJ20 or TRAJ33 defined MAIT TCRs, while TRAV10 paired with TRAJ18 defined iNKT TCRs. VDJdb, accessed 1 November 2021, was searched for CMV, EBV and SARS-CoV-2 annotated TCRs, excluding TCRs annotated for multiple antigens. TCRdb redid the processing of the public reads, applying fastp at Q25 and MiXCR, and retained in-frame beta chains. CDR3 protein sequences are deduplicated, and each keeps its most common genes and DNA. These V and J calls rely on TCRdb rather than the paper's analysis. This sample gives some 60,000 distinct CDR3 sequences in total; around 13% of them show up just once. The ten largest make up over 1.1% of the sample.

This clonotype has more than one count but fewer than ten. Its antigen is not yet known. No base quality values were provided; no much bigger clone lies one nucleotide off. Trimmed from V: 1 base; trimmed from J: 4 bases; junction bases lacking a gene match: 3. CDR1 and CDR2 are read off the germline V gene as MNHNS and SASEGT. The CDR3 runs 14 residues from the cysteine to the phenylalanine. Kept here is only the CDR3 DNA, which spans 42 bases and is read in frame from base 1. Sequenced material: whole blood, taken at baseline. The TCR sequence derives from an adult who was a healthcare worker with PCR-confirmed SARS-CoV-2 infection or an uninfected control (not recorded which). The chain employs TRBV6-1 and TRBJ1-2; TRBD1 aligns with 7 central bases. The DNA sequence is as follows: TGTGCCAGCAGTGAAGGGGACAGCTCCTATGGCTACACCTTC. This translates into CASSEGDSSYGYTF.